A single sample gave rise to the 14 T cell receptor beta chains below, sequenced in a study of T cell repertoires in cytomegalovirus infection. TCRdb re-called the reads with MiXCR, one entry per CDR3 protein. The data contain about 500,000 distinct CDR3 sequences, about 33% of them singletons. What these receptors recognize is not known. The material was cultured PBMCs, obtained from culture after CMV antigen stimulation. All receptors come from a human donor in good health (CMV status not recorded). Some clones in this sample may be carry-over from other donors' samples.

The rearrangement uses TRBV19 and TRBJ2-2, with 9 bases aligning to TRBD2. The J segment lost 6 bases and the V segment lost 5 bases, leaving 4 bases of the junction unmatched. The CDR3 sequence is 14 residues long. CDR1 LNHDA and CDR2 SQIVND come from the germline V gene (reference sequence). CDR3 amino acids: CASSYSGSAGELFF. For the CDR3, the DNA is TGTGCCAGTAGTTATAGCGGGAGCGCCGGGGAGCTGTTTTTT.

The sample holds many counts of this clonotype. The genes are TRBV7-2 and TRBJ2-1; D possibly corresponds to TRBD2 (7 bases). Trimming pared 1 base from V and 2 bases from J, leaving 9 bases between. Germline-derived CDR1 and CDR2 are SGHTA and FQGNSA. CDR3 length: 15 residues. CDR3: CASSLGGGAYNEQFF. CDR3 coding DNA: TGTGCCAGCAGCTTAGGAGGGGGGGCCTACAATGAGCAGTTCTTC.

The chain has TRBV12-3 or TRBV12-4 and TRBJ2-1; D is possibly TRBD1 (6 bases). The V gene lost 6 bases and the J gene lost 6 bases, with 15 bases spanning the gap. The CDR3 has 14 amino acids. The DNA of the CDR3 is TGTGCCAGCAGATTCGGGACAAACTCCAATGAGCAGTTCTTC. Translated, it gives CASRFGTNSNEQFF.

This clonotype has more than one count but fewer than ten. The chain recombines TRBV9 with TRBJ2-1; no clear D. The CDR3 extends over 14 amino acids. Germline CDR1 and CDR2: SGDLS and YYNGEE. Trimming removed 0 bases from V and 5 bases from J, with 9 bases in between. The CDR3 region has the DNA TGTGCCAGCAGCGTAGGTAACCGAGACAATGAGCAGTTCTTC. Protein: CASSVGNRDNEQFF.

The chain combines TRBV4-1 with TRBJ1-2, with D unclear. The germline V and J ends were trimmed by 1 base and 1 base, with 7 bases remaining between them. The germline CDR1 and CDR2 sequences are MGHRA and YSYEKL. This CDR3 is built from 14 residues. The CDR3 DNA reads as TGCGCCAGCAGCCAAGTTGTGGTTAACTATGGCTACACCTTC. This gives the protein CASSQVVVNYGYTF.

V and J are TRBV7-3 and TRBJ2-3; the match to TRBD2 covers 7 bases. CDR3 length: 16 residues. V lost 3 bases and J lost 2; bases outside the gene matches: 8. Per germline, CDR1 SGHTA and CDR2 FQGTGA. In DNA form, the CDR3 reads TGTGCCAGCAGCTTGGGGTGGGCGGGAGACACAGATACGCAGTATTTT. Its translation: CASSLGWAGDTDTQYF. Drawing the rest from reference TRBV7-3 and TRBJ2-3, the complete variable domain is GAGVSQTPSNKVTEKGKYVELRCDPISGHTALYWYRQSLGQGPEFLIYFQGTGAADDSGLPNDRFFAVRPEGSVSTLKIQRTERGDSAVYLCASSLGWAGDTDTQYFGPGTRLTVL.

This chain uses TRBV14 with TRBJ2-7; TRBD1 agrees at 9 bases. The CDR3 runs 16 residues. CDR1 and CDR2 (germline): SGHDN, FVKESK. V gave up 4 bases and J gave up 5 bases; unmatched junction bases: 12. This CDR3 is CASSRFRSGQGHEQYF. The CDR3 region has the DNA TGTGCCAGCAGCCGGTTTAGGTCGGGACAGGGCCACGAGCAGTACTTC. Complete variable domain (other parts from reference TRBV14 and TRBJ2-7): EAGVTQFPSHSVIEKGQTVTLRCDPISGHDNLYWYRRVMGKEIKFLLHFVKESKQDESGMPNNRFLAERTGGTYSTLKVQPAELEDSGVYFCASSRFRSGQGHEQYFGPGTRLTVT.

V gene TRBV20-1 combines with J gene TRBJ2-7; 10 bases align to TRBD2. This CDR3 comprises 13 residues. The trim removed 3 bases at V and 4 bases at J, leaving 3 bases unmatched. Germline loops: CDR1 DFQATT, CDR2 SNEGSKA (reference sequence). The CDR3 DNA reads TGCAGTGCTAGGGCTAGCGGGAGATACGAGCAGTACTTC. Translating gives CSARASGRYEQYF.

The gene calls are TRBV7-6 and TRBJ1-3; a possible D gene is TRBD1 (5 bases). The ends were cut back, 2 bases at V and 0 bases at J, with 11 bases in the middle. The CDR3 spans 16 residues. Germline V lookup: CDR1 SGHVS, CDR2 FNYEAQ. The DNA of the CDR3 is TGTGCCAGCAGCTTATCTACGGGGACCTCTGGAAACACCATATATTTT. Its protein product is CASSLSTGTSGNTIYF.

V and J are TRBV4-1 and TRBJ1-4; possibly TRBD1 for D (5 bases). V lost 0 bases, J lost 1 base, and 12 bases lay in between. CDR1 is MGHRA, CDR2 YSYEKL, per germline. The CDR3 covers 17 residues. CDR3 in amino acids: CASSQEMRGITNEKLFF. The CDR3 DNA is TGCGCCAGCAGCCAAGAAATGCGGGGGATAACTAATGAAAAACTGTTTTTT.

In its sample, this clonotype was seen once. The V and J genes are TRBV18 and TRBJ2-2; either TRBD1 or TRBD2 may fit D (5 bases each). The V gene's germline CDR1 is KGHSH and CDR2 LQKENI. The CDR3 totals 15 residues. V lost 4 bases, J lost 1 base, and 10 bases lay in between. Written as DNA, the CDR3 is TGTGCCAGCTCACAGGGACGAGAGAACACCGGGGAGCTGTTTTTT. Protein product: CASSQGRENTGELFF.

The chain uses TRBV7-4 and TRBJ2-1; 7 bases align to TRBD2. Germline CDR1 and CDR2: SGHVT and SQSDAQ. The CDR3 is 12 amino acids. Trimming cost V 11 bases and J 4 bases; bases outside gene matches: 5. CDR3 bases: TGTGCCTGGGGGGGTGGATACAATGAGCAGTTCTTC. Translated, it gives CAWGGGYNEQFF.

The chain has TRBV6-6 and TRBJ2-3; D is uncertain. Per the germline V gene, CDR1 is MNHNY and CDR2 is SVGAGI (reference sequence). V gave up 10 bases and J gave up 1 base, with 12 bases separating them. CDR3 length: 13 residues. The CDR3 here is CAIQKAGTDTQYF. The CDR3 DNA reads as TGTGCCATCCAGAAAGCAGGCACAGATACGCAGTATTTT.

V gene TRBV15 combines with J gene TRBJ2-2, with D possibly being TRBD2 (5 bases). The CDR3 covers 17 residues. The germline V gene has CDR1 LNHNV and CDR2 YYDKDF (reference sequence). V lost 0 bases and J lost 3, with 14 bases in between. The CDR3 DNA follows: TGTGCCACCAGCAGAGATATTCTAGCTCAGCACACCGGGGAGCTGTTTTTT. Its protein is CATSRDILAQHTGELFF.